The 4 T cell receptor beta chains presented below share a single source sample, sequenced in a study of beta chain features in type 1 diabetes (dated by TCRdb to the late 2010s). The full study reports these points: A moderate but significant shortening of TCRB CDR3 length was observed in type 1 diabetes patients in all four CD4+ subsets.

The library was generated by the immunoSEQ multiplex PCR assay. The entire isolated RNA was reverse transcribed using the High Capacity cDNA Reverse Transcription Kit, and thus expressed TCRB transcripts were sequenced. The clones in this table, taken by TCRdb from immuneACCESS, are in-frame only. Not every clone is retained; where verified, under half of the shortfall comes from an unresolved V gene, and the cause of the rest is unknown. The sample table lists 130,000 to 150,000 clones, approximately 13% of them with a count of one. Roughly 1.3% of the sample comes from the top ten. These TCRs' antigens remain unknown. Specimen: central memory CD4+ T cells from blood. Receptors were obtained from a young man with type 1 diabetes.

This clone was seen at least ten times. The CDR3 sequence is CASSRPGNTEAFF. CDR3 nucleotides: TGTGCCAGCAGTCGACCGGGGAACACTGAAGCTTTCTTT. This chain links TRBV28 with TRBJ1-1; no definite D call. CDR3 length: 13 residues. V dropped 5 bases and J dropped 1 base, with 8 bases sitting between them. Germline CDR1 MDHEN, CDR2 SYDVKM.

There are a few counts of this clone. DNA of the CDR3: TGTGCCACCAGCAGAGATTCCGGGACCAGATACAATGAGCAGTTCTTC. Encoded protein: CATSRDSGTRYNEQFF. The chain recombines TRBV15 with TRBJ2-1; possibly TRBD1 or TRBD2 for D (5 bases each). Looked up from germline, CDR1 is LNHNV and CDR2 is YYDKDF (reference sequence). Trimming left V 0 bases short and J 4 bases short, with 13 bases between. The CDR3 length is 16 residues.

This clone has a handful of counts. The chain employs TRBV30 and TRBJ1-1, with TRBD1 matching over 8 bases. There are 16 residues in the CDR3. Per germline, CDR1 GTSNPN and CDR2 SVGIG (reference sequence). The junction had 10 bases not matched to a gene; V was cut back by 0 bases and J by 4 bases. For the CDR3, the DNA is TGTGCCTGGAGTGTCACTAAAACAGGGGGGACCACTGAAGCTTTCTTT. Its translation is CAWSVTKTGGTTEAFF.

In nucleotides, the CDR3 is TGTGCCAGCAGCCACAGGGTAGCCAAAAACATTCAGTACTTC. Translated, it gives CASSHRVAKNIQYF. This chain connects TRBV14 to TRBJ2-4, with D possibly TRBD1 on 5 matching bases. Germline V lookup: CDR1 SGHDN, CDR2 FVKESK. Trimming pared 3 bases from V and 0 bases from J, leaving 6 bases between. This CDR3 has 14 residues.